This TCR beta chain was recorded in a study of regulatory T cells in long-lasting Graves disease. The time point: newly diagnosed GD, antithyroid drugs for less than 3 months. Generation of the TCR library employed RNA extracted from PBMCs. This clonotype was picked up many times. CDR3 regions were amplified by Arm-PCR using iRepertoire HTBI primers to build TCR beta libraries. TCRdb recomputed calls from the multiplex PCR reads with MiXCR, one row per CDR3 protein. Here the sample spans some 490,000 distinct CDR3 sequences, around 12% being singletons. The V end was cut by 4 bases, the J end by 11 bases, with 11 bases between. This CDR3 comprises 10 residues. The V gene's germline CDR1 is SQVTM and CDR2 ANQGSEA. In addition, the sample was reused for a study of T cells in Graves' hyperthyroidism and ophthalmopathy. As that report states: The authors deemed Graves' hyperthyroidism stable absent ophthalmopathy progression within 18 months. HTBI primers were the set used in a first-round RT-PCR of the TCR CDR3. Blood shared most expanded thyroid clonotypes above 0.001.

This rearrangement joins TRBV29-1 to TRBJ1-1; perhaps TRBD1 as D (5 bases). The sample in question was peripheral blood mononuclear cells (PBMCs), obtained at new diagnosis, from a patient treated with antithyroid drugs. This TCR came from a woman younger than 45 with Graves disease. As DNA, the CDR3 is TGCAGCGTTGTGGGGGGAGTCGCTTTCTTT. Encoded protein: CSVVGGVAFF.